This T cell receptor beta chain was obtained from a study of T cells and Merkel cell carcinoma outcomes. V lost 0 bases and J lost 0, with 13 bases in between. In germline, CDR1 is SGHVS, CDR2 FNYEAQ. This CDR3 is 17 amino acids long. TCRdb's table, derived via immunoSEQ multiplex PCR, lists solely in-frame clones and lacks some. The sample lists about 15,000 clones; roughly 79% were seen once. This receptor was taken from a human donor with Merkel cell carcinoma. V usage is TRBV7-6 and J usage is TRBJ2-3, with D possibly TRBD2 on 6 matching bases. Source material: tumor tissue from Merkel cell carcinoma. CDR3 sequence (DNA): TGTGCCAGCAGCTTAGCCCCGGGAGCTGGAAGCACAGATACGCAGTATTTT. It specifies CASSLAPGAGSTDTQYF.